A selection of T cell receptor beta chains follows, all from one sample in a study of metastatic and nonmetastatic thyroid tumors. Via MiXCR, TCRdb re-called the PCR reads. The table lists 15,000 to 20,000 clones, roughly 12% of them singletons. The sample was blood. These receptors were obtained from a female donor with papillary thyroid cancer or a benign thyroid nodule (not recorded which). Some clones in this sample may be carry-over from other donors' samples. CDR3s include the opening cysteine and the closing phenylalanine or tryptophan. A D gene is named only where the DNA matches it firmly. A clone size is listed for some rows: how often the clone was seen (once, few, many), or a class if it is expanded.

abundance: many; j_gene: TRBJ2-2; d_gene: -; v_gene: TRBV11-2; CDR3nt: TGTGCCAGCAGCTTAGTCCCCGGCGGCGGACCCGGGGAGCTGTTTTTT; CDR3aa: CASSLVPGGGPGELFF
abundance: many; j_gene: TRBJ1-5; d_gene: TRBD1; v_gene: TRBV7-2; CDR3nt: TGTGCCAGCAGCTCCGGGACAGGGGGCCAGCCCCAGCATTTT; CDR3aa: CASSSGTGGQPQHF
abundance: many; j_gene: TRBJ2-7; d_gene: -; v_gene: TRBV3-1; CDR3nt: TGTGCCAGCAGCCATCCTGGCCTAGCAAGCGAGCAGTACTTC; CDR3aa: CASSHPGLASEQYF
abundance: many; j_gene: TRBJ2-2; d_gene: TRBD1; v_gene: TRBV4-1; CDR3nt: TGCGCCAGCAGCCCCTTCCCGACAGGGGCGAACACCGGGGAGCTGTTTTTT; CDR3aa: CASSPFPTGANTGELFF
abundance: once; j_gene: TRBJ2-6; d_gene: -; v_gene: TRBV4-3; CDR3nt: TGCGCCAGCAGCCAAGAGTGGGGGAGTGTGGCCAGCGTCCTGACTTTC; CDR3aa: CASSQEWGSVASVLTF
abundance: few; j_gene: TRBJ1-1; d_gene: -; v_gene: TRBV12-3/TRBV12-4; CDR3nt: TGTGCCAGCAGTTTTGGGGGAACTGAAGCTTTCTTT; CDR3aa: CASSFGGTEAFF
abundance: medium-sized; j_gene: TRBJ2-7; d_gene: -; v_gene: TRBV6-1; CDR3nt: TGTGCCAGCAGCCGGACCGGGACGGTATCCTACGAGCAGTACTTC; CDR3aa: CASSRTGTVSYEQYF
abundance: many; j_gene: TRBJ1-5; d_gene: -; v_gene: TRBV6-6; CDR3nt: TGTGCCAGCAGTTACTCGGAGGTCGTCCTTTCCCGGCCCCAGCATTTT; CDR3aa: CASSYSEVVLSRPQHF
abundance: many; j_gene: TRBJ1-2; d_gene: -; v_gene: TRBV4-1; CDR3nt: TGCGCCAGCAGCCAAGATGCCAACCAGGGTGTCTATGGCTACACCTTC; CDR3aa: CASSQDANQGVYGYTF
abundance: -; j_gene: TRBJ1-2; d_gene: -; v_gene: TRBV6-2/TRBV6-3; CDR3nt: TGTGCCAGCAGTTCCTCGACAAGAACCTATGGCTACACCTTC; CDR3aa: CASSSSTRTYGYTF
abundance: -; j_gene: TRBJ2-5; d_gene: -; v_gene: TRBV18; CDR3nt: TGTGCCAGCTCACTACCGCCAGGGTCAAAGCGAGGGGAGACCCAGTACTTC; CDR3aa: CASSLPPGSKRGETQYF
abundance: few; j_gene: TRBJ2-5; d_gene: TRBD1; v_gene: TRBV7-2; CDR3nt: TGTGCCAGCAGCTTAGCTAGGGGGCCTTTGACAGGGCGTTCGGAGACCCAGTACTTC; CDR3aa: CASSLARGPLTGRSETQYF
abundance: many; j_gene: TRBJ2-7; d_gene: TRBD1; v_gene: TRBV5-4; CDR3nt: TGTGCCAGCAGCTTAAGACAGGGATCCCTTGACGAGCAGTACTTC; CDR3aa: CASSLRQGSLDEQYF
abundance: medium-sized; j_gene: TRBJ1-2; d_gene: -; v_gene: TRBV28; CDR3nt: TGTGCCAGCACCACCGGACGGAACTATGGCTACACCTTC; CDR3aa: CASTTGRNYGYTF
abundance: medium-sized; j_gene: TRBJ2-1; d_gene: TRBD2; v_gene: TRBV10-3; CDR3nt: TGTGCCATCAGTGAAGGGACTAGCGGGAGTTATGAGCAGTTCTTC; CDR3aa: CAISEGTSGSYEQFF
abundance: medium-sized; j_gene: TRBJ2-7; d_gene: TRBD1; v_gene: TRBV6-5; CDR3nt: TGTGCCAGCAGTTACGAACAGGGGATGGAGCAGTACTTC; CDR3aa: CASSYEQGMEQYF
abundance: many; j_gene: TRBJ1-6; d_gene: TRBD1; v_gene: TRBV20-1; CDR3nt: TGCAGTGCTAGAGATCAGGGAGAGGGGGCTGTGCCGCATTCACCCCTCCACTTT; CDR3aa: CSARDQGEGAVPHSPLHF
abundance: -; j_gene: TRBJ2-5; d_gene: TRBD2; v_gene: TRBV7-6; CDR3nt: TGTGCTAGCAGCTTATTTGCGGGGACTAGCGGTGGGGAGACCCATTACTTC; CDR3aa: CASSLFAGTSGGETHYF
abundance: medium-sized; j_gene: TRBJ2-1; d_gene: -; v_gene: TRBV28; CDR3nt: TGTGCCAGCACCCCCCTCCTCGGGGGCAGGAACAATGAGCAGTTCTTC; CDR3aa: CASTPLLGGRNNEQFF
abundance: many; j_gene: TRBJ2-4; d_gene: -; v_gene: TRBV7-9; CDR3nt: TGTGCCAGCAGCTTAGGGGGTATTCAGTACTTC; CDR3aa: CASSLGGIQYF
abundance: -; j_gene: TRBJ1-4; d_gene: TRBD1; v_gene: TRBV18; CDR3nt: TGTGACAGCTCACCTACTGGATCGCAGGGGGTGGGGGAAAAACTGTTTTTT; CDR3aa: CDSSPTGSQGVGEKLFF
abundance: many; j_gene: TRBJ2-7; d_gene: TRBD1; v_gene: TRBV25-1; CDR3nt: TGTGCCAGCAGTGACCCCGGGACAGGGGACTACGAGCAGTACTTC; CDR3aa: CASSDPGTGDYEQYF
abundance: many; j_gene: TRBJ1-1; d_gene: -; v_gene: TRBV4-2; CDR3nt: TGTGCCAGCAGCCAAGCCGTTGGCATTCTCTTT; CDR3aa: CASSQAVGILF
abundance: many; j_gene: TRBJ1-5; d_gene: -; v_gene: TRBV30; CDR3nt: TGTGCCTGGAGTCCCGCCCAATCGGGGGGCGTGGGTCAGCCCCAGCATTTT; CDR3aa: CAWSPAQSGGVGQPQHF
abundance: few; j_gene: TRBJ1-2; d_gene: TRBD1; v_gene: TRBV28; CDR3nt: TGTGCCAGCGCGAAAGGGACAGTCGGCTATGGCTACACCTTC; CDR3aa: CASAKGTVGYGYTF
abundance: many; j_gene: TRBJ2-1; d_gene: TRBD1; v_gene: TRBV29-1; CDR3nt: TGCAGCGTTCGGACAGGGGAACGCTACAATGAGCAGTTCTTC; CDR3aa: CSVRTGERYNEQFF
abundance: many; j_gene: TRBJ2-1; d_gene: TRBD2; v_gene: TRBV3-1; CDR3nt: TGTGCCAGCATCCATAGCGGGAGCCTCGGGAGTGAGCAGTTCTTC; CDR3aa: CASIHSGSLGSEQFF
abundance: few; j_gene: TRBJ2-3; d_gene: -; v_gene: TRBV11-2; CDR3nt: TGTACCAGCAGCTTAGAAGGCGGGGTGGCAGATACGCAGTATTTT; CDR3aa: CTSSLEGGVADTQYF
abundance: -; j_gene: TRBJ2-2; d_gene: -; v_gene: TRBV13; CDR3nt: TGTCCCAGCAGCCCAATTGCCACCGGGGAGCTGTTTTTT; CDR3aa: CPSSPIATGELFF
abundance: many; j_gene: TRBJ2-3; d_gene: -; v_gene: TRBV5-1; CDR3nt: TGCGCCAGCAGTCGCGGGGTGTCGGGGTCGGATACGCAGTATTTT; CDR3aa: CASSRGVSGSDTQYF
abundance: few; j_gene: TRBJ2-7; d_gene: -; v_gene: TRBV28; CDR3nt: TGTGCCAGCAGTGATCCTCAGGGGCATAGTGGAGGCGAGCAGTACTTC; CDR3aa: CASSDPQGHSGGEQYF
abundance: many; j_gene: TRBJ2-2; d_gene: -; v_gene: TRBV20-1; CDR3nt: TGCAGTGCGCACAGGAGGACGTCCGGGGAGCTGTTTTTT; CDR3aa: CSAHRRTSGELFF
abundance: many; j_gene: TRBJ2-7; d_gene: TRBD1; v_gene: TRBV6-1; CDR3nt: TGTGCCAGCAGTTCCACAGGGGACGAGCAGTACTTC; CDR3aa: CASSSTGDEQYF
abundance: many; j_gene: TRBJ2-5; d_gene: -; v_gene: TRBV5-1; CDR3nt: TGCGCCAGCAGCCTCCGCGATAGATGGGAGACCCAGTACTTC; CDR3aa: CASSLRDRWETQYF
abundance: many; j_gene: TRBJ2-7; d_gene: TRBD1; v_gene: TRBV5-1; CDR3nt: TGCGCCAGCAGCTTGGAAGGGACAGCTGGAGTTTACGAGCAGTACTTC; CDR3aa: CASSLEGTAGVYEQYF
abundance: many; j_gene: TRBJ2-3; d_gene: TRBD1; v_gene: TRBV25-1; CDR3nt: TGTGCCACTCAACTTCCTGGGGACAGTTCAGATACGCAGTATTTT; CDR3aa: CATQLPGDSSDTQYF
abundance: -; j_gene: TRBJ1-5; d_gene: TRBD1; v_gene: TRBV6-2/TRBV6-3; CDR3nt: TGTGCCAGCAGTCACGTCCGATATAAGGGACAGTTGAGTCAGCCCCAGCATTTT; CDR3aa: CASSHVRYKGQLSQPQHF
abundance: few; j_gene: TRBJ2-5; d_gene: TRBD1; v_gene: TRBV19; CDR3nt: TGTGCCAGTAGCCCCGGGACAGGACGAGAGACCCAGTACTTC; CDR3aa: CASSPGTGRETQYF
abundance: many; j_gene: TRBJ2-1; d_gene: -; v_gene: TRBV20-1; CDR3nt: TGCAGTGCTAGTTCCCCTGCTCGACGGCAGGGGCACTTGAATGAGCAGTTCTTC; CDR3aa: CSASSPARRQGHLNEQFF
abundance: few; j_gene: TRBJ2-2; d_gene: -; v_gene: TRBV6-1; CDR3nt: TGTGCCAGCACAAGATACAGCACCGGGGAGCTGTTTTTT; CDR3aa: CASTRYSTGELFF
abundance: few; j_gene: TRBJ1-1; d_gene: -; v_gene: TRBV7-9; CDR3nt: TGTGCCAGCAGAGCTATGAACACTGAAGCATTCTTT; CDR3aa: CASRAMNTEAFF
abundance: -; j_gene: TRBJ1-6; d_gene: -; v_gene: TRBV6-5; CDR3nt: TGTGCCAGCAGTTACGAATTTGGTGGTTCACCCCTCCACTTT; CDR3aa: CASSYEFGGSPLHF
abundance: medium-sized; j_gene: TRBJ2-7; d_gene: -; v_gene: TRBV28; CDR3nt: TGTGCCAGCCTGCAAGGGTTCGGCCCCTCCTACGAGCAGTACTTC; CDR3aa: CASLQGFGPSYEQYF
abundance: -; j_gene: TRBJ2-5; d_gene: -; v_gene: TRBV5-5; CDR3nt: TGTGCCAGCAGCTTCTCGGTACAAGAGACCCAGTACTTC; CDR3aa: CASSFSVQETQYF
abundance: -; j_gene: TRBJ2-2; d_gene: -; v_gene: TRBV6-5; CDR3nt: TGTGCCAGCAGTTATTCGGCAGGGGTGAACACCGGGGAGCTGTTTTTT; CDR3aa: CASSYSAGVNTGELFF
abundance: many; j_gene: TRBJ2-5; d_gene: -; v_gene: TRBV28; CDR3nt: TGTGCCAGCAGTCCCCCGGTGGCGGGGACCCAAGAGACCCAGTACTTC; CDR3aa: CASSPPVAGTQETQYF
abundance: -; j_gene: TRBJ2-3; d_gene: -; v_gene: TRBV11-2; CDR3nt: TGTGCCAGCAGCCCCCTCGCGGGCACAGATACGCAGTATTTT; CDR3aa: CASSPLAGTDTQYF
abundance: many; j_gene: TRBJ1-2; d_gene: -; v_gene: TRBV4-2; CDR3nt: TGTGCCAGCACCTCTATCGGCGCTAACTATGGCTACACCTTC; CDR3aa: CASTSIGANYGYTF
abundance: many; j_gene: TRBJ2-3; d_gene: -; v_gene: TRBV19; CDR3nt: TGTGCCAGTAGTACCGACAGTTTTCGCACAGATACGCAGTATTTT; CDR3aa: CASSTDSFRTDTQYF
abundance: medium-sized; j_gene: TRBJ1-2; d_gene: TRBD1; v_gene: TRBV6-1; CDR3nt: TGTGCCAGCAGTGCCGGACAGGGCTATGGCTACACCTTC; CDR3aa: CASSAGQGYGYTF
abundance: -; j_gene: TRBJ2-1; d_gene: -; v_gene: TRBV5-1; CDR3nt: TGCGCCAGCAGCTTGGATGCGGGGACCTACAATGAGCAGTTCTTC; CDR3aa: CASSLDAGTYNEQFF
abundance: many; j_gene: TRBJ2-5; d_gene: -; v_gene: TRBV7-7; CDR3nt: TGTGCCAGCAGCTCCCAGGGTTTTGAGACCCAGTACTTC; CDR3aa: CASSSQGFETQYF
abundance: many; j_gene: TRBJ2-5; d_gene: -; v_gene: TRBV12-3/TRBV12-4; CDR3nt: TGTGCCAGCAGTTTTGGGGTTGGGGAGACCCAGTACTTC; CDR3aa: CASSFGVGETQYF
abundance: medium-sized; j_gene: TRBJ2-2; d_gene: -; v_gene: TRBV6-5; CDR3nt: TGTGCCAGCAGTTACAGATCCGGGGAGCTGTTTTTT; CDR3aa: CASSYRSGELFF
abundance: medium-sized; j_gene: TRBJ2-2; d_gene: -; v_gene: TRBV6-2/TRBV6-3; CDR3nt: TGTGCCAGCACGAACACCGGGGAGCTGTTTTTT; CDR3aa: CASTNTGELFF